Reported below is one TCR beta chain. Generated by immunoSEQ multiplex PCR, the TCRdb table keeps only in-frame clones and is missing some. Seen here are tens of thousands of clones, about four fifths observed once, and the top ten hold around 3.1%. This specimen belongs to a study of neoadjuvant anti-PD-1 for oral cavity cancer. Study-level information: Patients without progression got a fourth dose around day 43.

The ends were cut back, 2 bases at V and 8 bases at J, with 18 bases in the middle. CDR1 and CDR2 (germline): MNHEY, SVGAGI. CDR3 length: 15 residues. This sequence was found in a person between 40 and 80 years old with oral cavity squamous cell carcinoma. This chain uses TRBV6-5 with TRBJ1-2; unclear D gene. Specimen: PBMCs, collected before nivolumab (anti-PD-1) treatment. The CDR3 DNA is TGTGCCAGCAGTTACACAACCGCGGCGACCCTCGGCTACACCTTC. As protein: CASSYTTAATLGYTF.